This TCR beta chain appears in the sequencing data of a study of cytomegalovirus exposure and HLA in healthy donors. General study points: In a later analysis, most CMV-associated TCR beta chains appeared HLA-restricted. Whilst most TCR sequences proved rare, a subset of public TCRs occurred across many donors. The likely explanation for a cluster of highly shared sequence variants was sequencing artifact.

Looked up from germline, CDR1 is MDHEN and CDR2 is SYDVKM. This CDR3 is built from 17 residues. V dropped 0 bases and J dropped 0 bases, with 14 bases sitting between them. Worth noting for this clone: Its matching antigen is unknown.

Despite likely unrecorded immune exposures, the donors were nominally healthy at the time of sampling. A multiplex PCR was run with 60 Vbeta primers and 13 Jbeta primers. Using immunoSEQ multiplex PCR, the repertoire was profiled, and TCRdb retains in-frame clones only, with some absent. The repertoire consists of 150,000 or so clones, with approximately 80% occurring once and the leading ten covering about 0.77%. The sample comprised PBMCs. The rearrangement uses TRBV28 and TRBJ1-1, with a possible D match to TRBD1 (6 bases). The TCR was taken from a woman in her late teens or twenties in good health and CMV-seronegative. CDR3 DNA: TGTGCCAGCAGTTTATGGGGGGACACAGGGTTGAACACTGAAGCTTTCTTT. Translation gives CASSLWGDTGLNTEAFF. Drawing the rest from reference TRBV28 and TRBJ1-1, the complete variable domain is DVKVTQSSRYLVKRTGEKVFLECVQDMDHENMFWYRQDPGLGLRLIYFSYDVKMKEKGDIPEGYSVSREKKERFSLILESASTNQTSMYLCASSLWGDTGLNTEAFFGQGTRLTVV.